Below are 24 T cell receptor beta chains sequenced from a single sample in a study of blood T cell repertoires in COVID-19. Method: immunoSEQ multiplex PCR; TCRdb's copy keeps in-frame clones and lacks some. The sample contains 200,000 to 300,000 clones, just under 85% of which appear only once. Sequencing was carried out using peripheral blood. The receptors shown here come from a woman aged 60-70 years with active or convalescent COVID-19.

V and J are TRBV25-1 and TRBJ1-6; D gene unclear. Germline values: CDR1 MGHDK, CDR2 SYGVNS. Trimming took off 5 bases at V and 1 base at J, with 9 bases between the two ends. The CDR3 sequence is 15 residues long. The CDR3 nucleotides are TGTGCCAGCAGTATGCCCGGGTCCTATAATTCACCCCTCCACTTT. Translating it yields CASSMPGSYNSPLHF. Using reference TRBV25-1 and TRBJ1-6 for the parts outside the CDR3, the full variable domain is EADIYQTPRYLVIGTGKKITLECSQTMGHDKMYWYQQDPGMELHLIHYSYGVNSTEKGDLSSESTVSRIRTEHFPLTLESARPSHTSQYLCASSMPGSYNSPLHFGNGTRLTVT.

The chain carries TRBV25-1 and TRBJ1-4; D is possibly TRBD1 (5 bases). Germline-derived CDR1 and CDR2 are MGHDK and SYGVNS. This CDR3 is built from 15 residues. The V gene lost 6 bases and the J gene lost 4 bases, with 15 bases spanning the gap. The CDR3: CASRASGEGNEKLFF. The CDR3 DNA is TGTGCCAGCAGAGCCTCGGGGGAGGGTAATGAAAAACTGTTTTTT. The full variable domain, its missing parts supplied by reference TRBV25-1 and TRBJ1-4, is EADIYQTPRYLVIGTGKKITLECSQTMGHDKMYWYQQDPGMELHLIHYSYGVNSTEKGDLSSESTVSRIRTEHFPLTLESARPSHTSQYLCASRASGEGNEKLFFGSGTQLSVL.

This chain connects TRBV28 to TRBJ2-7, with a weak D call TRBD1 (5 bases). The length of the CDR3 is 14 residues. The V gene lost 4 bases and the J gene lost 0 bases, with 10 bases spanning the gap. Germline-derived CDR1 and CDR2 are MDHEN and SYDVKM. The CDR3 protein is CASSSTGNSYEQYV. In DNA, the CDR3 is TGTGCCAGCAGTTCCACAGGTAACTCCTACGAGCAGTACGTC.

This sequence joins TRBV15 and TRBJ1-2, with D perhaps TRBD1 (5 bases). The CDR3 is 17 residues long. The V gene's germline CDR1 is LNHNV and CDR2 YYDKDF (reference sequence). Trimming left V 0 bases short and J 4 bases short, with 18 bases between. This chain's CDR3 is CATSRDQQQALTYGYTF. CDR3 sequence (DNA): TGTGCCACCAGCAGAGATCAGCAACAGGCCCTAACCTATGGCTACACCTTC.

This clone was found once. The rearrangement links TRBV5-6 to TRBJ1-2; 7 bases are shared with TRBD1. V was pared by 4 bases and J by 6 bases, with 3 bases of the junction left unmatched. The CDR3 has 12 amino acids. The V gene's germline CDR1 is SGHDT and CDR2 YYEEEE. The CDR3 nucleotides read TGTGCCAGCAGCGGGGGACAGCATGGCTACACCTTC. It codes for CASSGGQHGYTF.

The V gene is TRBV6-5, the J gene TRBJ2-5, with 7 bases lining up with TRBD1. Germline loops: CDR1 MNHEY, CDR2 SVGAGI. Losses at the gene ends were 4 bases for V and 3 bases for J; bases not matched to a gene: 5. CDR3 length equals 14 residues. The CDR3 region has the DNA TGTGCCAGCAGTTCGACAGGGAGCAAAGAGACCCAGTACTTC. It specifies CASSSTGSKETQYF.

This chain uses TRBV6-5 with TRBJ1-1; D ambiguous. Germline V gene lookup returns CDR1 MNHEY and CDR2 SVGAGI. CDR3 length: 15 residues. Trimming left V 0 bases short and J 4 bases short, with 12 bases between. CDR3 DNA: TGTGCCAGCAGTTACTCATCAGCACGCGGCACTGAAGCTTTCTTT. The encoded protein is CASSYSSARGTEAFF.

This clone appeared a few times. This chain joins TRBV3-1 (or the pseudogene TRBV3-2) and TRBJ1-2; a possible D gene is TRBD1 (5 bases). CDR1 LGHDT and CDR2 YNNKEL come from the germline V gene (reference sequence). Trimming took 8 bases from V and 4 from J, leaving 8 bases between them. There are 11 residues in the CDR3. The CDR3 coding sequence is TGTGCCAGCTCAGGGTTCTATGGCTACACCTTC. As protein: CASSGFYGYTF.

This chain connects TRBV2 to TRBJ1-2; 8 bases map to TRBD1. The ends lost 6 bases at V and 4 bases at J; junction bases unmatched: 4. The germline V gene encodes CDR1 SNHLY and CDR2 FYNNEI. This CDR3 comprises 13 residues. The DNA of the CDR3 is TGTGCCAGCAGACCAGGGGGCGGCTATGGCTACACCTTC. It codes for CASRPGGGYGYTF.

The V call is TRBV5-1, the J call TRBJ2-5, with D unresolved. Germline V CDR1 and CDR2: SGHRS, YFSETQ. The CDR3 contains 14 residues. Between the trimmed V and J ends, which lost 0 bases and 2 bases, there was a span of 8 bases. CDR3 coding DNA: TGCGCCAGCAGCTTGGGACTGCTACAAGAGACCCAGTACTTC. This codes for CASSLGLLQETQYF.

V and J are TRBV2 and TRBJ1-2; 10 bases map to TRBD1. Germline CDR1 SNHLY, CDR2 FYNNEI. The V gene end was trimmed by 6 bases and the J gene end by 7 bases; junction bases not matched to a gene: 5. This CDR3 is 13 amino acids long. CDR3 in DNA: TGTGCCAGCAGCTCGACAGGGGGCATTGGCTACACCTTC. Its translation is CASSSTGGIGYTF. The full variable domain, in which reference TRBV2 and TRBJ1-2 provide the parts outside the CDR3, is EPEVTQTPSHQVTQMGQEVILRCVPISNHLYFYWYRQILGQKVEFLVSFYNNEISEKSEIFDDQFSVERPDGSNFTLKIRSTKLEDSAMYFCASSSTGGIGYTFGSGTRLTVV.

This clone came up a few times. The chain links TRBV29-1 to TRBJ2-1; D perhaps matches TRBD1 (5 bases). Per the germline V gene, CDR1 is SQVTM and CDR2 is ANQGSEA. Trimming cost V 0 bases and J 3 bases, with 9 bases left between them. This CDR3 has 14 amino acids. As DNA, the CDR3 is TGCAGCGTTGAAGACAGGGAAGGCTACAATGAGCAGTTCTTC. It encodes CSVEDREGYNEQFF.

The V call is TRBV3-1 (or the pseudogene TRBV3-2), the J call TRBJ2-2; D is possibly TRBD2 (7 bases). This CDR3 region has 15 residues. CDR1 and CDR2 from the germline V gene are LGHDT and YNNKEL (reference sequence). Trimming took off 5 bases at V and 6 bases at J, with 16 bases between the two ends. This chain's CDR3 is CASSSVRGGAGELFF. The CDR3 DNA reads TGTGCCAGCAGCTCCGTTAGAGGGGGGGCCGGGGAGCTGTTTTTT.

CDR3 region: CASSYSVDGLSYEQYF. CDR3 DNA sequence: TGTGCCAGCAGTTACTCGGTGGACGGACTCTCCTACGAGCAGTACTTC. This chain joins TRBV6-5 and TRBJ2-7; D perhaps matches TRBD2 (5 bases). The CDR3 loop spans 16 amino acids. Trimming removed 0 bases at V and 0 bases at J, with 12 bases between. The germline V gene has CDR1 MNHEY and CDR2 SVGAGI.

The chain carries TRBV4-1 and TRBJ1-1; 9 nucleotides align to TRBD1. Germline V CDR1 and CDR2: MGHRA, YSYEKL. This CDR3 has 15 amino acids. With 3 bases clipped from V and 3 bases from J, the junction kept 5 bases outside the gene matches. The CDR3 loop reads CASSHRQGGDTEAFF. CDR3 sequence (DNA): TGCGCCAGCAGCCACCGACAGGGGGGGGACACTGAAGCTTTCTTT.

The V gene is TRBV12-1, the J gene TRBJ1-3; the table assigns TRBD1, which was not confirmed against the DNA. TRBV12-1 is a pseudogene locus. CDR3 length equals 16 residues. CDR3 in DNA: TGTGCCAGCAGCCCGGGACAGCATCTCTCTGGAAACACCATATATTTT. Amino acid sequence: CASSPGQHLSGNTIYF.

The chain uses TRBV7-9 and TRBJ2-1; 7 bases fit TRBD2. This CDR3 has 15 amino acids. The germline V gene encodes CDR1 SEHNR and CDR2 FQNEAQ (reference sequence). The V and J ends lost 3 bases and 10 bases, in that order; junction bases with no gene match: 12. DNA for the CDR3: TGTGCCAGCAGCTTGGGGGGGACTTACAATGGCGAGCAGTTCTTC. It specifies CASSLGGTYNGEQFF.

This clone was detected only once. The V and J genes are TRBV11-2 and TRBJ1-2; D is possibly TRBD1 (6 bases). The V and J ends lost 0 bases and 7 bases respectively, with 12 bases between them. This CDR3 has 14 residues. CDR1 and CDR2 (germline): SGHAT, FQNNGV. The CDR3 coding sequence is TGTGCCAGCAGCTTAGATCGGGGGGCGGGTGGCTACACCTTC. Protein: CASSLDRGAGGYTF. Filled out from reference TRBV11-2 and TRBJ1-2, the complete variable domain reads EAGVAQSPRYKIIEKRQSVAFWCNPISGHATLYWYQQILGQGPKLLIQFQNNGVVDDSQLPKDRFSAERLKGVDSTLKIQPAKLEDSAVYLCASSLDRGAGGYTFGSGTRLTVV.

The V gene is TRBV7-6, the J gene TRBJ2-3, with D maybe TRBD2 (6 bases). This CDR3 comprises 15 residues. Trimming took off 5 bases at V and 6 bases at J, with 18 bases between the two ends. In germline, CDR1 is SGHVS, CDR2 FNYEAQ. CDR3 amino acids: CASSPWDGAGDTQYF. The CDR3 DNA follows: TGTGCCAGCAGCCCCTGGGATGGTGCGGGGGATACGCAGTATTTT.

V and J are TRBV6-5 and TRBJ2-7; D not resolved. CDR3 size: 11 residues. The V end lost 7 bases, the J end lost 2 bases, and 6 bases lay between the germline ends. Germline V gene sequence: CDR1 MNHEY, CDR2 SVGAGI. The CDR3 region is CASMETYEQYV. The CDR3, as DNA: TGTGCCAGCATGGAGACCTACGAGCAGTACGTC.

In its sample, this clone was seen once. The chain joins TRBV19 to TRBJ2-3, with D maybe TRBD1 (6 bases). V was trimmed by 8 bases and J by 4 bases, leaving 13 bases between them. Per germline, CDR1 LNHDA and CDR2 SQIVND (reference sequence). The CDR3 runs to 13 residues. CDR3 sequence (DNA): TGTGCCAGTCGAACAGGGTTGGCAGATACGCAGTATTTT. Residues: CASRTGLADTQYF.

The genes are TRBV11-2 and TRBJ2-1; the D is unclear. With 3 bases removed from V and 4 bases from J, the gap between germline ends came to 7 bases. The CDR3 totals 13 residues. The germline V gene has CDR1 SGHAT and CDR2 FQNNGV. CDR3 sequence (DNA): TGTGCCAGCAGCTTCGCTATTTACAATGAGCAGTTCTTC. Its protein product is CASSFAIYNEQFF.

J is TRBJ2-7 and V is TRBV5-6; 9 bases align to TRBD2. The V gene end was trimmed by 3 bases and the J gene end by 5 bases; junction bases not matched to a gene: 9. The V gene's germline CDR1 is SGHDT and CDR2 YYEEEE. The CDR3 is 15 amino acids. Here the CDR3 reads CASSSHSGSWDEQYF. In DNA form, the CDR3 reads TGTGCCAGCAGCTCCCATAGCGGGAGCTGGGACGAGCAGTACTTC.

The rearrangement joins TRBV7-2 to TRBJ2-5; TRBD2 matches at 12 bases. V trimming: 3 bases; J trimming: 5 bases; junction bases outside the gene matches: 13. The CDR3 contains 18 residues. Germline lookup yields CDR1 SGHTA and CDR2 FQGNSA. CDR3 in amino acids: CASSLETSGGWLGETQYF. CDR3 in DNA: TGTGCCAGCAGCTTGGAAACTAGCGGGGGGTGGCTTGGGGAGACCCAGTACTTC.